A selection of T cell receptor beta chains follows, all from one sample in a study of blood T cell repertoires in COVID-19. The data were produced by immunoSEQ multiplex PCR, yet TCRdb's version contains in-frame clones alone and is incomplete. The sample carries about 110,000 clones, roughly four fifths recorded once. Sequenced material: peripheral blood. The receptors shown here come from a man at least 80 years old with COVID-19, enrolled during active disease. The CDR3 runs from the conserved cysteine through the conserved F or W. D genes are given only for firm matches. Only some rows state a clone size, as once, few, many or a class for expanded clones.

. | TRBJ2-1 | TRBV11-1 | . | TGTGCCAGCAGCTTAGGTGGGGCGGGAACCTACAATGAGCAGTTCTTC | CASSLGGAGTYNEQFF
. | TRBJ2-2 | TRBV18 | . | TGTGCCAGCTCCCCAACAGGAGCATTCAACACCGGGGAGCTGTTTTTT | CASSPTGAFNTGELFF
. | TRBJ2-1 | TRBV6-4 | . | TGTGCCAGCAGTGACTCGAAAGGGGATTACTCCTACAATGAGCAGTTCTTC | CASSDSKGDYSYNEQFF
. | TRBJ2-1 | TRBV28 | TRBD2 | TGTGCCAGCACTTGGCGGGAGGGCCTTTGGTTCTTC | CASTWREGLWFF
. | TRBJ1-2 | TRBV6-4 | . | TGTGCCAGCAGTGAAAACAGTAGAGAGGGCTACACCTTC | CASSENSREGYTF
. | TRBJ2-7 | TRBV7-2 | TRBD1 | TGTGCCAGCAGCTTGGCAGAGGGGACAGCCTACGAGCAGTACTTC | CASSLAEGTAYEQYF
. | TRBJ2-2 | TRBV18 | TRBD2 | TGTGCCAGCGCCCCTAGCGGCGTGAACACCGGGGAGCTGTTTTTT | CASAPSGVNTGELFF
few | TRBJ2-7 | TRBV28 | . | TGTGCCAGCAGTTTAGGGCAGCCCTCCTACGAGCAGTACTTC | CASSLGQPSYEQYF
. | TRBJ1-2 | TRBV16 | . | TGTGCCAGCAGCCAATGGGGGACACCCGGCTACACCTTC | CASSQWGTPGYTF
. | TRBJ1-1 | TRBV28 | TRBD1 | TGTGCCAGCAGTTCGACAGGGCAGAACACTGAAGCTTTCTTT | CASSSTGQNTEAFF
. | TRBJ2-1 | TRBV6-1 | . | TGTGCCAGCAGTGATCTCCACGCCAGCTCCTACAATGAGCAGTTCTTC | CASSDLHASSYNEQFF